This T cell receptor beta chain was sequenced for a study of regulatory T cells in long-lasting Graves disease. Overall study: Positivity for TSH receptor antibodies plus over 5 years of antithyroid drugs meant persistent Graves' disease.

Documented time point: persistent/refractory GD, antithyroid drugs over 5 years with positive TRAb. There was RNA extracted from PBMCs, and the TCR library was made from it. V was clipped by 4 bases and J by 4 bases; unmatched bases: 5. CDR3 size: 15 residues. For TCR beta, libraries came from iRepertoire HTBI primers and Arm-PCR of CDR3 regions. MiXCR was run by TCRdb on the multiplex PCR reads, yielding one entry per CDR3 protein. The table includes 350,000 to 500,000 distinct CDR3 sequences, 20% to 25% detected once. The chain couples TRBV12-3 or TRBV12-4 to TRBJ2-1; 9 positions match TRBD1. Sequencing used peripheral blood mononuclear cells (PBMCs), obtained when the disease was refractory, from a patient treated with antithyroid drugs. The origin of this receptor is a female donor with Graves disease. CDR3 sequence: CASSSTTGGYNEQFF. CDR3 sequence (DNA): TGTGCCAGCAGTTCAACGACAGGGGGGTACAATGAGCAGTTCTTC.